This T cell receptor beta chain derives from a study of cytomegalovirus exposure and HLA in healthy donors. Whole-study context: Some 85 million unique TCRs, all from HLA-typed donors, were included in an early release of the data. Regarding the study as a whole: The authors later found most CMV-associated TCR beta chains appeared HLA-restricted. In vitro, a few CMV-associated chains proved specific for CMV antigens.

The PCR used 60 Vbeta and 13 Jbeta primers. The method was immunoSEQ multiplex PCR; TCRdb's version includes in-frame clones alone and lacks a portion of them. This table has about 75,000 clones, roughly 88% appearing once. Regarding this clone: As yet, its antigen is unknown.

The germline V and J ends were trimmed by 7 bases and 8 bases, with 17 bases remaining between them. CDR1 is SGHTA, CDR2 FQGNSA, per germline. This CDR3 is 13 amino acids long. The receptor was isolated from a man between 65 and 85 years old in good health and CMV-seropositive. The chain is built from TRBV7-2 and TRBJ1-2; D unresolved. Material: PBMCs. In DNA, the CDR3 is TGTGCCAGCACCTCACTCCGGGATCCGGGCTACACCTTC. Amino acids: CASTSLRDPGYTF.